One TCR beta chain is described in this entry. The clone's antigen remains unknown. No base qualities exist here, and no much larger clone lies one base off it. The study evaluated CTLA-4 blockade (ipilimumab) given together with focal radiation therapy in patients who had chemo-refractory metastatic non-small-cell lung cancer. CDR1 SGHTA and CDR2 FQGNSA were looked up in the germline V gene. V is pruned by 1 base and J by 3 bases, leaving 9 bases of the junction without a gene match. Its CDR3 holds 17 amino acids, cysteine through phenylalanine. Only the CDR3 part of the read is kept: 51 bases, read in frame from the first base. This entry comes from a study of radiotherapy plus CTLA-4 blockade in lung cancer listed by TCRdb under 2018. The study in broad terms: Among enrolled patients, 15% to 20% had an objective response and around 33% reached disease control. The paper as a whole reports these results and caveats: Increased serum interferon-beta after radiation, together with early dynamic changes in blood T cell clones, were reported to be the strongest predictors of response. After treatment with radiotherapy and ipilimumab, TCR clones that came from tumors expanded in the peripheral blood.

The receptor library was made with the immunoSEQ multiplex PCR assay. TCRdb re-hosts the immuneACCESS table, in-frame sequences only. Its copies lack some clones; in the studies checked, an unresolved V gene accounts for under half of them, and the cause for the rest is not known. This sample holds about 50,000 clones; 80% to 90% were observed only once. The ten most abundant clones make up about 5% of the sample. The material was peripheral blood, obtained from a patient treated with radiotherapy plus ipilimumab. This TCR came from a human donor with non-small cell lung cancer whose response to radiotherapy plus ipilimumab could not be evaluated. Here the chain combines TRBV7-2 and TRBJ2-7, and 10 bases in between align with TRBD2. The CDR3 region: CASSLGPASGSIYEQYF. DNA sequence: TGTGCCAGCAGCTTAGGACCAGCTAGCGGGAGCATCTACGAGCAGTACTTC.